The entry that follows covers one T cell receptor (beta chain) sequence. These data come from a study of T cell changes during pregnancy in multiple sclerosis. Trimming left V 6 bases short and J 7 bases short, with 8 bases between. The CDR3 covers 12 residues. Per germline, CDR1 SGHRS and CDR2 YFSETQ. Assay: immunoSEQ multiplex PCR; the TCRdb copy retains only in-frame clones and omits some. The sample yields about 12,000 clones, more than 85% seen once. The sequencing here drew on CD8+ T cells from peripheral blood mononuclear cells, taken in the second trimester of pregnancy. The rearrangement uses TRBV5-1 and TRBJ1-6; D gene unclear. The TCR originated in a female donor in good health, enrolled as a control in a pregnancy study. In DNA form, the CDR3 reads TGCGCCAGCAAAACGGGGAATTCACCCCTCCACTTT. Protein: CASKTGNSPLHF.